The next 26 T cell receptor beta chains were all read from a single sample in a study of CD8 T cells in Susac syndrome. Random hexamers were used to reverse transcribe about 0.5 to 1 ug of RNA. MiXCR, run by TCRdb on the immunoSEQ multiplex PCR reads, gives a single entry per CDR3 protein. The table lists about 150,000 distinct CDR3 sequences, less than 97% of them singletons, with 0.14% to 0.15% in the top ten. Sequenced: CD8+ T cells from PBMCs. The receptors stem from a human donor with multiple sclerosis.

DNA of the CDR3: TGTGCCAGCAGTTACTCCGGGACCCAGTACTTC. Its translation is CASSYSGTQYF. The chain recombines TRBV6-5 with TRBJ2-5; D ambiguous. V dropped 0 bases and J dropped 7 bases, with 3 bases sitting between them. The germline V gene encodes CDR1 MNHEY and CDR2 SVGAGI. This CDR3 has 11 residues.

This rearrangement joins TRBV5-1 to TRBJ1-1, with D perhaps matching TRBD1 (5 bases). The CDR3 is made up of 18 amino acids. The ends were cut back, 4 bases at V and 3 bases at J, with 25 bases in the middle. Germline V gene sequence: CDR1 SGHRS, CDR2 YFSETQ. The CDR3 coding sequence is TGCGCCAGCAGCCCACTGTCAACAGTAGGGGTGCGATACACTGAAGCTTTCTTT. It encodes CASSPLSTVGVRYTEAFF.

The rearrangement joins TRBV29-1 to TRBJ1-2, with 9 bases lining up with TRBD1. The CDR3 totals 13 residues. Germline CDR1 reads SQVTM; CDR2 reads ANQGSEA. The ends lost 7 bases at V and 6 bases at J; junction bases unmatched: 9. The CDR3 nucleotides read TGCAGCGGGGTCGGGACAGGGAGGCATGGCTACACCTTC. Translating it yields CSGVGTGRHGYTF.

V and J are TRBV27 and TRBJ2-3; D unclear. Germline assignment: CDR1 MNHEY and CDR2 SMNVEV (reference sequence). The CDR3 spans 13 residues. V lost 5 bases and J lost 0, with 6 bases in between. CDR3 amino acids: CASSGTSTDTQYF. For the CDR3, the DNA is TGTGCCAGCAGTGGAACTAGCACAGATACGCAGTATTTT.

The chain joins TRBV7-9 to TRBJ2-7; perhaps TRBD1 as D (6 bases). CDR1 and CDR2 from the germline V gene are SEHNR and FQNEAQ (reference sequence). CDR3 length: 15 residues. V dropped 4 bases and J dropped 3 bases, with 16 bases sitting between them. CDR3 coding DNA: TGTGCCAGCAGCTCCCCGGGTACACAGGGCTACGAGCAGTACTTC. Amino acids: CASSSPGTQGYEQYF.

The chain carries TRBV7-9 and TRBJ2-3, with D unresolved. Germline assignment: CDR1 SEHNR and CDR2 FQNEAQ (reference sequence). The V and J ends lost 0 bases and 0 bases respectively, with 7 bases between them. The CDR3 runs to 15 residues. The CDR3 DNA reads as TGTGCCAGCAGCTTAGCCGATCTCAGCACAGATACGCAGTATTTT. It translates to CASSLADLSTDTQYF. Combining the CDR3 with reference TRBV7-9 and TRBJ2-3 gives the whole variable domain DTGVSQNPRHKITKRGQNVTFRCDPISEHNRLYWYRQTLGQGPEFLTYFQNEAQLEKSRLLSDRFSAERPKGSFSTLEIQRTEQGDSAMYLCASSLADLSTDTQYFGPGTRLTVL.

The rearrangement uses TRBV27 and TRBJ2-2; D tentatively fits TRBD1 or TRBD2 (5 bases each). Trimming left V 2 bases short and J 7 bases short, with 8 bases between. The germline CDR1 and CDR2 sequences are MNHEY and SMNVEV (reference sequence). This CDR3 contains 13 residues. The CDR3 loop is CASSLRGGGELFF. CDR3 nucleotides: TGTGCCAGCAGTTTACGTGGGGGCGGGGAGCTGTTTTTT.

The V gene is TRBV11-2, the J gene TRBJ1-5, with D perhaps TRBD1 (6 bases). CDR1 and CDR2 (germline): SGHAT, FQNNGV. The CDR3 sequence is 15 residues long. Trimming pared 5 bases from V and 7 bases from J, leaving 18 bases between. The CDR3 DNA is TGTGCCAGCAGCGGAGGAAGACAGGCCGAGCAGCCCCAGCATTTT. This codes for CASSGGRQAEQPQHF.

The gene calls are TRBV7-8 and TRBJ2-1; possibly TRBD2 for D (7 bases). V was trimmed by 5 bases and J by 11 bases, leaving 13 bases between them. The CDR3 contains 12 residues. Per germline, CDR1 SGHVS and CDR2 FQNEAQ. This CDR3 reads CASSVAGAQQFF. The CDR3 nucleotides read TGTGCCAGCAGCGTCGCGGGGGCTCAGCAGTTCTTC.

This chain links TRBV12-3 or TRBV12-4 with TRBJ1-1, with D unclear. Trimming took 5 bases from V and 5 from J, leaving 6 bases between them. The CDR3 contains 11 residues. CDR3 in DNA: TGTGCCAGCAGTCACGGTACTGAAGCTTTCTTT. Its protein is CASSHGTEAFF.

Only one count was recorded for this clonotype. The rearrangement joins TRBV5-1 to TRBJ1-2, with 10 bases fitting TRBD1. The CDR3 is 14 residues long. Germline assignment: CDR1 SGHRS and CDR2 YFSETQ. The ends lost 4 bases at V and 3 bases at J; junction bases unmatched: 3. Here the CDR3 DNA reads TGCGCCAGCAGCACCGGACAGGGGGACTATGGCTACACCTTC. Encoded protein: CASSTGQGDYGYTF.

This chain joins TRBV12-3 or TRBV12-4 and TRBJ2-7; D perhaps matches TRBD2 (6 bases). The CDR3 contains 15 residues. Between the trimmed V and J ends, which lost 7 bases and 5 bases, there was a span of 21 bases. The CDR3 sequence is CASNRRGGSGNEQYF. CDR3 nucleotide sequence: TGTGCCAGCAATAGGCGGGGTGGCAGCGGCAACGAGCAGTACTTC.

This clonotype was picked up one time. The chain uses TRBV29-1 and TRBJ2-1; D gene ambiguous. The CDR3 contains 12 residues. V was pared by 0 bases and J by 8 bases, with 8 bases between. The germline V gene encodes CDR1 SQVTM and CDR2 ANQGSEA. CDR3 amino acids: CSVEEGLDEQFF. As DNA, the CDR3 is TGCAGCGTTGAAGAAGGCCTTGATGAGCAGTTCTTC.

The V gene is TRBV7-2, the J gene TRBJ2-5, with 8 bases identical to TRBD2. The CDR3 runs to 17 residues. After removal of 1 base from V and 2 bases from J, the junction contained 9 bases not matched to a gene. CDR1 is SGHTA and CDR2 is FQGNSA in the germline V gene. CDR3: CASSLGIIAGPQETQYF. CDR3 in DNA: TGTGCCAGCAGCTTAGGCATTATAGCGGGGCCTCAAGAGACCCAGTACTTC. The whole variable domain, remainder taken from reference TRBV7-2 and TRBJ2-5, is GAGVSQSPSNKVTEKGKDVELRCDPISGHTALYWYRQSLGQGLEFLIYFQGNSAPDKSGLPSDRFSAERTGGSVSTLTIQRTQQEDSAVYLCASSLGIIAGPQETQYFGPGTRLLVL.

The CDR3 region is CASSRWAYEQYV. The CDR3 bases are TGTGCCAGCAGTAGGTGGGCGTACGAGCAGTACGTC. The chain combines TRBV2 with TRBJ2-7; D is undetermined. The CDR3 sequence is 12 residues long. The V end was cut by 5 bases, the J end by 4 bases, with 9 bases between. The germline V gene has CDR1 SNHLY and CDR2 FYNNEI.

The chain combines TRBV12-3 or TRBV12-4 with TRBJ2-1, with D maybe TRBD2 (6 bases). This CDR3 comprises 12 residues. Trimming stripped 6 bases from V and 9 bases from J, with 12 bases between. The CDR3 nucleotides read TGTGCCAGCAGCCCCCAGGAGGGTGAGCAGTTCTTC. Translating it yields CASSPQEGEQFF.

The chain has TRBV2 and TRBJ1-5, with D unresolved. Germline V CDR1 and CDR2: SNHLY, FYNNEI. V lost 1 base to trimming and J lost 5 bases, with 6 bases between them. The CDR3 is 13 residues long. CDR3 sequence: CASSEVQYQPQHF. The CDR3 nucleotides read TGTGCCAGCAGTGAAGTTCAGTATCAGCCCCAGCATTTT. The whole variable domain, filled in from reference TRBV2 and TRBJ1-5, reads EPEVTQTPSHQVTQMGQEVILRCVPISNHLYFYWYRQILGQKVEFLVSFYNNEISEKSEIFDDQFSVERPDGSNFTLKIRSTKLEDSAMYFCASSEVQYQPQHFGDGTRLSIL.

The genes are TRBV7-9 and TRBJ1-1, with TRBD1 matching 8 bases. This CDR3 has 15 amino acids. Germline CDR1 reads SEHNR; CDR2 reads FQNEAQ (reference sequence). With 4 bases clipped from V and 1 base from J, the junction kept 5 bases outside the gene matches. CDR3 DNA sequence: TGTGCCAGCAGCTCGGACAGGGAGAAGAACACTGAAGCTTTCTTT. Its translation is CASSSDREKNTEAFF.

The genes are TRBV3-1 and TRBJ2-2; 9 bases align to TRBD2. The CDR3 covers 17 residues. V dropped 0 bases and J dropped 0; count of bases not matched to a gene: 2. CDR1 is LGHDT, CDR2 YNNKEL, per germline (reference sequence). This CDR3 reads CASSQEVAGANTGELFF. In DNA, the CDR3 is TGTGCCAGCAGCCAAGAGGTAGCGGGGGCGAACACCGGGGAGCTGTTTTTT.

This chain uses TRBV5-1 with TRBJ2-7; tentatively, D is TRBD2 (6 bases). Germline CDR1 reads SGHRS; CDR2 reads YFSETQ. The CDR3 is made up of 13 amino acids. Trimming pared 0 bases from V and 7 bases from J, leaving 11 bases between. The DNA for the CDR3 is TGCGCCAGCAGCTTGGATGGGACTGCAGAGCAGTACGTC. Protein: CASSLDGTAEQYV.

The chain couples TRBV27 to TRBJ2-3, with D tentatively TRBD2 (6 bases). Germline V gene data show CDR1 as MNHEY and CDR2 as SMNVEV (reference sequence). The V gene lost 6 bases and the J gene lost 6 bases, with 10 bases spanning the gap. The CDR3 runs to 12 residues. This CDR3 reads CASSGRGDTQYF. For the CDR3, the DNA is TGTGCCAGCAGCGGCCGGGGGGATACGCAGTATTTT.

The chain recombines TRBV9 with TRBJ1-5, with TRBD1 identical over 7 bases. Germline CDR1 SGDLS, CDR2 YYNGEE. The CDR3 covers 17 residues. J gave up 6 bases and V 0 bases, and 12 bases lay outside the gene matches. In nucleotides, the CDR3 is TGTGCCAGCAGCGTAGGGGACAGACCTAGCCGGCTTCAGCCCCAGCATTTT. The encoded protein is CASSVGDRPSRLQPQHF. Supplemented by reference TRBV9 and TRBJ1-5, the full variable domain reads DSGVTQTPKHLITATGQRVTLRCSPRSGDLSVYWYQQSLDQGLQFLIQYYNGEERAKGNILERFSAQQFPDLHSELNLSSLELGDSALYFCASSVGDRPSRLQPQHFGDGTRLSIL.

The CDR3 loop reads CASSTGTSGGALDEQFF. CDR3 nucleotide sequence: TGTGCCAGCAGCACCGGGACTAGCGGGGGGGCCCTCGATGAGCAGTTCTTC. V is TRBV9 and J is TRBJ2-1, with 16 bases aligning to TRBD2. The V and J ends lost 4 bases and 8 bases, in that order; junction bases with no gene match: 9. The CDR3 totals 17 residues. Germline V gene data show CDR1 as SGDLS and CDR2 as YYNGEE.

This clonotype has only one observation. The J gene is TRBJ1-1, the V gene TRBV7-9; TRBD1 aligns across 9 bases. J lost 3 bases, V lost 5 bases, and 10 bases had no gene match. Looked up from germline, CDR1 is SEHNR and CDR2 is FQNEAQ (reference sequence). The CDR3 has 16 amino acids. The CDR3 DNA is TGTGCCAGCAGCCCAACTCGGACAGGGGTAGACACTGAAGCTTTCTTT. Its protein is CASSPTRTGVDTEAFF. Full variable domain (missing parts from reference TRBV7-9 and TRBJ1-1): DTGVSQNPRHKITKRGQNVTFRCDPISEHNRLYWYRQTLGQGPEFLTYFQNEAQLEKSRLLSDRFSAERPKGSFSTLEIQRTEQGDSAMYLCASSPTRTGVDTEAFFGQGTRLTVV.

This clonotype is a singleton in its sample. The genes are TRBV6-1 and TRBJ2-7, with D maybe TRBD1 (5 bases). This CDR3 is built from 15 residues. CDR1 is MNHNS, CDR2 SASEGT, per germline. Between the trimmed V and J ends, which lost 0 bases and 3 bases, there was a span of 12 bases. CDR3 bases: TGTGCCAGCAGTGAAGCGCCCGACAGTAGCTACGAGCAGTACGTC. Its translation is CASSEAPDSSYEQYV.

V and J are TRBV9 and TRBJ2-2, with a tentative D call TRBD2 (5 bases). The CDR3 runs 16 residues. The V end lost 0 bases, the J end lost 3 bases, and 12 bases lay between the germline ends. Germline loops: CDR1 SGDLS, CDR2 YYNGEE. Written as DNA, the CDR3 is TGTGCCAGCAGCGTAGCTTTACCCGGGGACACCGGGGAGCTGTTTTTT. Protein sequence: CASSVALPGDTGELFF.